A selection of T cell receptor beta chains follows, all from one sample in a study of response to subunit inactivated influenza vaccine. TCRdb reprocessed the RT-PCR reads with MiXCR, giving one entry per CDR3 protein. The data contain 500,000 to 550,000 distinct CDR3 sequences, roughly 25% of them singletons. The sample was also linked to a second study, of T cells expressing NK-cell markers.

The sequencing used CD4+ T cells sorted from PBMCs, collected about 13 days after vaccination. The receptors here all came from a man aged 45-65 years who received an inactivated influenza vaccine. Both conserved end residues are part of each CDR3. A D gene is named only where the DNA matches it firmly. Size is omitted from some rows. Given values are once, few, many or a class for expanded clones.

j_call v_call cdr3_length clone_size d_call cdr3_nt cdr3_aa
TRBJ2-7 TRBV30 13 . TRBD1 TGTGCCTGGGGGACAGGGGTAAACTACGAGCAGTACTTC CAWGTGVNYEQYF
TRBJ2-4 TRBV20-1 17 . TRBD2 TGCAGTGCTAGACCATCGTCTAGCGGGATTGCCAAAAACATTCAGTACTTC CSARPSSSGIAKNIQYF
TRBJ2-7 TRBV6-1 13 . . TGTGCCAGCAGTGAACAAGAACCCTACGAGCAGTACTTC CASSEQEPYEQYF
TRBJ1-2 TRBV12-3/TRBV12-4 15 many TRBD1 TGTGCCAGCAGCTCCTCTGGGACAGGGGACTATGGCTACACCTTC CASSSSGTGDYGYTF
TRBJ2-7 TRBV1 15 . . TGCACCAGCAGCCATGGAATTGGGTCCGCCTACGAGCAGTACTTC CTSSHGIGSAYEQYF
TRBJ2-7 TRBV12-3/TRBV12-4 16 few TRBD1 TGTGCCAGCAGTTTAGCTAATACGAGGACAGGGGCCGAGCAGTACTTC CASSLANTRTGAEQYF
TRBJ1-5 TRBV20-1 14 . TRBD1 TGCAGTGGGGAGGACAGGCGGGTTAATCAGCCCCAGCATTTT CSGEDRRVNQPQHF
TRBJ1-1 TRBV6-2/TRBV6-3 13 . . TGTGCCAGCAGCAGGGTGGGGAACACTGAAGCTTTCTTT CASSRVGNTEAFF
TRBJ2-5 TRBV7-9 12 . . TGTGCCAGCAGCCTGGACTTCGGGACCCAGTACTTC CASSLDFGTQYF
TRBJ1-5 TRBV19 14 few . TGTGCCAGTAGTATTGTGAACGGCAATCAGCCCCAGCATTTT CASSIVNGNQPQHF
TRBJ2-2 TRBV7-2 14 few TRBD1 TGTGCCAGCAAGGGACAGCCGAACACCGGGGAGCTGTTTTTT CASKGQPNTGELFF
TRBJ2-7 TRBV6-1 15 . TRBD2 TGTGCCACCTCCCCGCGGACTAGCGGGAGTTACGAGCAGTACTTC CATSPRTSGSYEQYF
TRBJ1-4 TRBV30 17 . TRBD1 TGTGCCTGGAGTCCCGACGCCGCCGGGACAGGGAGAGAAAAACTGTTTTTT CAWSPDAAGTGREKLFF
TRBJ1-2 TRBV6-1 15 . . TGTGCCAGCAGTCTCAGGCCAGACCCAAACTATGGCTACACCTTC CASSLRPDPNYGYTF
TRBJ2-7 TRBV5-1 14 . TRBD1 TGCGCCAGCAGCTTGGTATCAGGGGGCAACGAGCAGTACTTC CASSLVSGGNEQYF
TRBJ2-1 TRBV9 15 . TRBD2 TGTGCCAGCAGCGTTCGGCGGGAGGGCCTCGATGAGCAGTTCTTC CASSVRREGLDEQFF
TRBJ2-4 TRBV4-2 19 . TRBD1 TGTGCCAGCAGCCAAGAGCCGGGACAGGGGATGGTTGGCAAAAACATTCAGTACTTC CASSQEPGQGMVGKNIQYF
TRBJ2-1 TRBV21-1 19 . . TGTGCCAGCAGCAAGGACAGGGCCATAGCGGGAGTTACCTACAATGAGCAGTTCTTC CASSKDRAIAGVTYNEQFF
TRBJ2-5 TRBV5-1 14 . TRBD2 TGCGCCAGCCGGGAGGGACCGCCGGTGGAGACCCAGTACTTC CASREGPPVETQYF
TRBJ1-1 TRBV5-1 13 once TRBD1 TGCGCCAGCAGCTTCCAGGGGGCGGTTGAAGCTTTCTTT CASSFQGAVEAFF
TRBJ2-7 TRBV29-1 14 . . TGCAGCGTTTCCGGCAGGGGGGGGTCCTACGAGCAGTACTTC CSVSGRGGSYEQYF
TRBJ1-6 TRBV5-1 13 few . TGCGCCAGCAGCTTGGAGGCAGAATCACCCCTCCACTTT CASSLEAESPLHF
TRBJ2-5 TRBV20-1 15 few TRBD2 TGCAGTGCTAGAGATCTAGCGGGAGGTAGTGAGACCCAGTACTTC CSARDLAGGSETQYF
TRBJ2-7 TRBV28 11 few . TGTGCCAGCAGTTTGTACCTCGAGCAGTACTTC CASSLYLEQYF
TRBJ1-2 TRBV9 14 . . TGTGCCAGCAGCGAGTCGTTGACGGCGTCGGGCTACACCTTC CASSESLTASGYTF
TRBJ2-3 TRBV29-1 15 few TRBD2 TGCAGCGTTAACCCCGCCGGGGGGAGCACAGATACGCAGTATTTT CSVNPAGGSTDTQYF
TRBJ2-5 TRBV12-3/TRBV12-4 13 few . TGTGCCAGCAGTTTATCTAGCTCCGAGACCCAGTACTTC CASSLSSSETQYF
TRBJ1-1 TRBV6-2/TRBV6-3 13 . . TGTGCCAGCAGTGTGTGGCCGGAAACTGAAGCTTTCTTT CASSVWPETEAFF
TRBJ2-1 TRBV6-2/TRBV6-3 16 . TRBD2 TGTGCCAGCAGTTACCGACTAGCGGGGGGGCCCGGTGAGCAGTTCTTC CASSYRLAGGPGEQFF
TRBJ2-1 TRBV20-1 15 . TRBD2 TGCAGTGCTAGGGATAGCGGGGGTCCCGGCGTTGAGCAGTTCTTC CSARDSGGPGVEQFF
TRBJ2-6 TRBV14 16 . . TGTGCCAGCAGCCAACTTGGGACAACCGGGGCCAACGTCCTGACTTTC CASSQLGTTGANVLTF
TRBJ1-1 TRBV12-3/TRBV12-4 11 . . TGTGCCAGCAGTAGTTTCCCGAGGGCTTTCTTT CASSSFPRAFF
TRBJ2-7 TRBV28 12 . . TGTGCCAGCAGTTTACAAAGCGGCGAGCAGTACTTC CASSLQSGEQYF
TRBJ2-7 TRBV5-1 14 many TRBD1 TGCGCCAGCAGCCTAGGACAGGCACAATACGAGCAGTACTTC CASSLGQAQYEQYF
TRBJ1-2 TRBV7-9 15 few . TGTGCCAGCAGCTTAGCAGGGGTAGCTAACTATGGCTACACCTTC CASSLAGVANYGYTF
TRBJ2-2 TRBV14 15 few . TGTGCCAGCAGTCGAGCGGGTCTCAGCACCGGGGAGCTGTTTTTT CASSRAGLSTGELFF